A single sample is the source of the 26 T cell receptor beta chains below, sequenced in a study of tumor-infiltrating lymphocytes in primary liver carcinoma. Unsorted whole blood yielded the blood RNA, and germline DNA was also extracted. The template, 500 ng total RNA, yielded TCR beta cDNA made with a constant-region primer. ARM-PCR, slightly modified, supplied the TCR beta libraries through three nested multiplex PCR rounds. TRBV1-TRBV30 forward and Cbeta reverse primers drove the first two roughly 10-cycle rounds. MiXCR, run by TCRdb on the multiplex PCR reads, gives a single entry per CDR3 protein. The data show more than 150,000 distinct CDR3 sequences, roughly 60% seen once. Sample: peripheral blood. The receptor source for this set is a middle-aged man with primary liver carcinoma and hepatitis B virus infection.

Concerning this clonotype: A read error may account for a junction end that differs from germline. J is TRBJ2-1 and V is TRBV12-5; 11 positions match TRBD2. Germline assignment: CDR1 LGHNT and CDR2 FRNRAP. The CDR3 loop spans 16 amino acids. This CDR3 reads CATGLVLAGEGNEQFF. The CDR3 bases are TGTGCTACTGGTTTGGTACTAGCGGGAGAGGGGAATGAGCAGTTCTTC.

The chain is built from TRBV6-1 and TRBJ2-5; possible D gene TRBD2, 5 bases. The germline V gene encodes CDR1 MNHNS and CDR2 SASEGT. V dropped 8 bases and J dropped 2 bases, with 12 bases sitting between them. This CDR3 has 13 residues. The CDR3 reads CASSISGQETQYF. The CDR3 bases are TGTGCCAGCTCCATCAGCGGACAAGAGACCCAGTACTTC.

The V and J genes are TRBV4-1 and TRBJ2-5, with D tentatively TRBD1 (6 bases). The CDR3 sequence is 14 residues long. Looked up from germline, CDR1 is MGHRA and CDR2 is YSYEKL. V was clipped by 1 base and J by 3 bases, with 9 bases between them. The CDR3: CASSQGTVEETQYF. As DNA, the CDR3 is TGCGCCAGCAGCCAAGGGACAGTGGAAGAGACCCAGTACTTC.

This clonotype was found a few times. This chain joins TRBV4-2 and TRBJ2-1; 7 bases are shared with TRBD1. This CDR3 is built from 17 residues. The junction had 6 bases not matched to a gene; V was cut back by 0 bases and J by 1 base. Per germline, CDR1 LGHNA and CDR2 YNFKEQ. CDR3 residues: CASSQDGARGSYNEQFF. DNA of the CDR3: TGTGCCAGCAGCCAAGATGGCGCCAGGGGGTCCTACAATGAGCAGTTCTTC.

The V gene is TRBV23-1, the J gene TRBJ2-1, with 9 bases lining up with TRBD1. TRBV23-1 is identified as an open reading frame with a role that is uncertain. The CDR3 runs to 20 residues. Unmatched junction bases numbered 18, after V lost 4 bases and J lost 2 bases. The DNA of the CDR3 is TGCGCCAGCAGTCCCTTAGGGGACAGGGAAAAGGGCCGAGCCTACAATGAGCAGTTCTTC. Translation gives CASSPLGDREKGRAYNEQFF.

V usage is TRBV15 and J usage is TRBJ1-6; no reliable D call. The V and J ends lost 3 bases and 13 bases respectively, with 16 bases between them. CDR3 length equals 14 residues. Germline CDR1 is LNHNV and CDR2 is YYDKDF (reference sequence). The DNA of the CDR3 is TGTGCCACCAGCAGGTCTAACACGGGTGCCCCCCTCCACTTT. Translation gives CATSRSNTGAPLHF. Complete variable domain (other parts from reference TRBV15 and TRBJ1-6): DAMVIQNPRYQVTQFGKPVTLSCSQTLNHNVMYWYQQKSSQAPKLLFHYYDKDFNNEADTPDNFQSRRPNTSFCFLDIRSPGLGDTAMYLCATSRSNTGAPLHFGNGTRLTVT.

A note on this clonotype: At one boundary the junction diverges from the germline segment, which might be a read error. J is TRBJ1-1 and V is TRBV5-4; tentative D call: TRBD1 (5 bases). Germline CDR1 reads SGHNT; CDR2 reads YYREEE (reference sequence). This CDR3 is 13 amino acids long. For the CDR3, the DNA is TGTGCCAGCAACTTGGAGGGGACTGTAGAAGCTTTCTTT. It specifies CASNLEGTVEAFF.

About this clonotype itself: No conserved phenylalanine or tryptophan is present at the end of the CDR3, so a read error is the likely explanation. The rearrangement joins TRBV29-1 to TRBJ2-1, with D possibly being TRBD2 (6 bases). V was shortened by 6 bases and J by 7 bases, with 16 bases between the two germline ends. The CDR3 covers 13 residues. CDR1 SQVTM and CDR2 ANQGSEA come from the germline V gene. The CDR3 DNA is TGCAGCGTCAGCCGGGACGCGGGGAATGAGCAGTTCCTC. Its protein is CSVSRDAGNEQFL.

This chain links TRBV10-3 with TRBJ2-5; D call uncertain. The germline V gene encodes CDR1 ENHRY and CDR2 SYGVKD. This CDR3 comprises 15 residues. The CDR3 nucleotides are TGTGCGACAACCTGGGCTGCCGAACTTCAAGAGACCCAGTACTTC. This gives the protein CATTWAAELQETQYF.

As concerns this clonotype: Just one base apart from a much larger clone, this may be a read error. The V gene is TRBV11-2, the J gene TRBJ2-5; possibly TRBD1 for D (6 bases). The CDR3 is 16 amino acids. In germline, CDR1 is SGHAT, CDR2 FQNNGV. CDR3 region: CANSLEWQGSGETQYF. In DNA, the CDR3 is TGTGCCAACAGCTTAGAGTGGCAGGGGAGTGGAGAGACCCAGTACTTC.

CDR3 amino acids: CASIQSGGTTEAFF. As DNA, the CDR3 is TGTGCCAGCATCCAAAGTGGGGGAACCACTGAAGCTTTCTTT. This chain uses TRBV28 with TRBJ1-1; TRBD1 might be the D (5 bases). Trimming shortened V by 7 bases and J by 4 bases, and 16 bases separated the two germline ends. In germline, CDR1 is MDHEN, CDR2 SYDVKM. The CDR3 has 14 residues.

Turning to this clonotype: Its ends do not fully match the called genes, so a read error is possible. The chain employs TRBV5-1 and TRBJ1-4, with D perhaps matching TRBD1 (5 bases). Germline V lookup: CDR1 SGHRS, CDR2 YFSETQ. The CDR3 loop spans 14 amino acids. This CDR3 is CASRLGRSNEKLFF. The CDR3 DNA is TGCGCCAGCAGATTGGGACGGAGTAATGAAAAACTGTTTTTT.

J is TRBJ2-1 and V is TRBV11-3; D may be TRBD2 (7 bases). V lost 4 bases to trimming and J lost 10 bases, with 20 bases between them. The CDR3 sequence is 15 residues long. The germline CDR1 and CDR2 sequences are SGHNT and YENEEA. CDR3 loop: CASSSGLSGRGEQFF. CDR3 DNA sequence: TGTGCCAGCAGCTCGGGACTATCGGGAAGGGGGGAGCAGTTCTTC.

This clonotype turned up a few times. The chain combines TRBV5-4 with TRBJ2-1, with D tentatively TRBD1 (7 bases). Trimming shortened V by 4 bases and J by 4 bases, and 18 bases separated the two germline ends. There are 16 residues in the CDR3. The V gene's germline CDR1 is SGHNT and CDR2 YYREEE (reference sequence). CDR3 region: CASSPLEGARYNEQFF. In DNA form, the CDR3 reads TGTGCCAGCAGCCCCTTGGAGGGGGCAAGGTACAATGAGCAGTTCTTC. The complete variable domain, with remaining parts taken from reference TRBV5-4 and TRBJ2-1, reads ETGVTQSPTHLIKTRGQQVTLRCSSQSGHNTVSWYQQALGQGPQFIFQYYREEENGRGNFPPRFSGLQFPNYSSELNVNALELDDSALYLCASSPLEGARYNEQFFGPGTRLTVL.

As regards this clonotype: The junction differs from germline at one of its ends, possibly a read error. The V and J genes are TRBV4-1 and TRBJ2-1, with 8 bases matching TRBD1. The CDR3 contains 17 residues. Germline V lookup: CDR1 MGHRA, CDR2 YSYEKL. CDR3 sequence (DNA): TGCGCCAGCAGCCAAAGGACGACAGGGGCAACCTACGATGAGCAGTTCTTC. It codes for CASSQRTTGATYDEQFF.

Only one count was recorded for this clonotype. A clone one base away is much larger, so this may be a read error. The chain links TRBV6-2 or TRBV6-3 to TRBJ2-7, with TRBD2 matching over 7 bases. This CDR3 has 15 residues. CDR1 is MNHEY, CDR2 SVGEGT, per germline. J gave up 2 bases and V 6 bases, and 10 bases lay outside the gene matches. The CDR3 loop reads CASRCERDLTYEQYF. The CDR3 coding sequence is TGTGCCAGCAGATGCGAGCGGGATCTAACCTACGAGCAGTACTTC.

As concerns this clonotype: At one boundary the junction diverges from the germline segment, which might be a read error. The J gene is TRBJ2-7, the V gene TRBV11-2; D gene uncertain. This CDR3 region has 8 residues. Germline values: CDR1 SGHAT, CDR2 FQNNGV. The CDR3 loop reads CASNYNGF. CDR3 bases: TGTGCAAGCAACTATAACGGCTTC.

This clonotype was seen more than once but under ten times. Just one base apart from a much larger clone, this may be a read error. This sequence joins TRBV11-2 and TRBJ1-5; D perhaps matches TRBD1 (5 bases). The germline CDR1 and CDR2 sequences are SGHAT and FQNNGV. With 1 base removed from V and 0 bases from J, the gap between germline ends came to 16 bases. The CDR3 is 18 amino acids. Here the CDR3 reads CASSLGGVSQYSNQPQHF. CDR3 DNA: TGTGCCAGCAGCTTAGGAGGGGTGAGTCAGTATAGCAATCAGCCCCAGCATTTT.

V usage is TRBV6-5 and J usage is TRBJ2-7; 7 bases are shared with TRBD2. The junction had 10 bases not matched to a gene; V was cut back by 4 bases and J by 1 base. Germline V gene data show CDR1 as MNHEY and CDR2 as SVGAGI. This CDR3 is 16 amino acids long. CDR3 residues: CASSWNPREASYEQYF. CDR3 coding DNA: TGTGCCAGCAGTTGGAATCCTCGGGAGGCTTCCTACGAGCAGTACTTC.

The DNA for the CDR3 is TGTGCCAGCAGTTTTAATTACAATGAGCAGTTCTTC. Translation gives CASSFNYNEQFF. This chain connects TRBV12-3 or TRBV12-4 to TRBJ2-1; D uncertain. V gave up 3 bases and J gave up 4 bases, with 4 bases separating them. The CDR3 contains 12 residues.

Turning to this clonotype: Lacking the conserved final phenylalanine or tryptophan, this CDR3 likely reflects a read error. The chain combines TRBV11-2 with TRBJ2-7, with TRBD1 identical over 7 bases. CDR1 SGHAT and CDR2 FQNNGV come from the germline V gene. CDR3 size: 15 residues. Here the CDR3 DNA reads TGTGGCAGCTCGACTTCCGGGACAGCTGCCTACGAGCAGTACCTC. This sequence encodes CGSSTSGTAAYEQYL.

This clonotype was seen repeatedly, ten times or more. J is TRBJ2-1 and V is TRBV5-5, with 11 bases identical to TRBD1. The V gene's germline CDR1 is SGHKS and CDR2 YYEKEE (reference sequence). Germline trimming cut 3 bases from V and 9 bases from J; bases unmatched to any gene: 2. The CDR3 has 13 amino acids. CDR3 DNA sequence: TGTGCCAGCAGCTCTGGACAGGGGGCTGAGCAGTTCTTC. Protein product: CASSSGQGAEQFF.

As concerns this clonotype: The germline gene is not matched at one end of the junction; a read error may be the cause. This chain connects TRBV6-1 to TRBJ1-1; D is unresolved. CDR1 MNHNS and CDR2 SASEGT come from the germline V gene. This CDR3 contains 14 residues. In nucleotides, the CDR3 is TGTGCCAGCAGTGTGGTCCCGAAAGACACTGGAGCTTTCTTT. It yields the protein CASSVVPKDTGAFF.

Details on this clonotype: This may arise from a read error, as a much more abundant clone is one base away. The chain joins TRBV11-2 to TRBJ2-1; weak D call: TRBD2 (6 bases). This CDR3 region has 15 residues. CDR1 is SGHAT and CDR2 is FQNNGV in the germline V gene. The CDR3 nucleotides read TGTGTCAGCAGCTCCTCTAGCGTTTCGGGAAATGAGCAGTTCTTC. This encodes CVSSSSSVSGNEQFF.

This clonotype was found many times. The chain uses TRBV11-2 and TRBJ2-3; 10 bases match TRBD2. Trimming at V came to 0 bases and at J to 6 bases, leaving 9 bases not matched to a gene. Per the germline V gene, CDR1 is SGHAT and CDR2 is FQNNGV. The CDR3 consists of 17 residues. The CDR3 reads CASSLEQIAGGWDTQYF. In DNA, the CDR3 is TGTGCCAGCAGCTTAGAGCAAATAGCGGGAGGCTGGGATACGCAGTATTTT.

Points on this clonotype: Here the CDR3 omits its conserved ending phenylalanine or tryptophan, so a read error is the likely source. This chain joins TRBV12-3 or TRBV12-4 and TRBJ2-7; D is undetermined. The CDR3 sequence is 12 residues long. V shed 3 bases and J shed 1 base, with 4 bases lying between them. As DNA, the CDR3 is TGTGCCAGCAGTTTCGGATCCTACGAGCAGTACCTC. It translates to CASSFGSYEQYL.